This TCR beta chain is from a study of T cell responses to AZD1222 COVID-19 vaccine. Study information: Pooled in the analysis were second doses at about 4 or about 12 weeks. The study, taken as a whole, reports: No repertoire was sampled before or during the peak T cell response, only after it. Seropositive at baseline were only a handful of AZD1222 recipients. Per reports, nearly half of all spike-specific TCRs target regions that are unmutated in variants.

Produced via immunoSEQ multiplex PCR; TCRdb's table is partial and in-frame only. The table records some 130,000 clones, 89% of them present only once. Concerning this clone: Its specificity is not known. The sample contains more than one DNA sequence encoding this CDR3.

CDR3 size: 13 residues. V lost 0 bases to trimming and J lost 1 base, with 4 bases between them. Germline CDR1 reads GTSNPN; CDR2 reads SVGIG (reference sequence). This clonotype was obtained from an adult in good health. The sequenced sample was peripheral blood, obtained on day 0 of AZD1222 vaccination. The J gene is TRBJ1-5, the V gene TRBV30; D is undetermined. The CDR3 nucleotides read TGTGCCTGGAGTGTGTCGAGCAATCAGCCCCAGCATTTT. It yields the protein CAWSVSSNQPQHF.